Reported below is one TCR beta chain. These data belong to a study of cytotoxic CD8 clonotypes in ibrutinib-treated CLL. Trimming removed 9 bases at V and 0 bases at J, with 8 bases between. Looked up from germline, CDR1 is MDHEN and CDR2 is SYDVKM. CDR3 length: 13 amino acids. Profiling relied on immunoSEQ multiplex PCR, and the TCRdb table lists in-frame clones only, not all of them. The sample holds some 130,000 clones, about 91% seen once. The V call is TRBV28, the J call TRBJ2-2; D may match TRBD1 or TRBD2 (5 bases each). The sequence was collected from a human donor with chronic lymphocytic leukemia. This material consisted of PBMCs, taken after 12 months of ibrutinib treatment. Here the CDR3 reads CASGTSNTGELFF. CDR3 coding DNA: TGTGCCAGTGGGACCTCGAACACCGGGGAGCTGTTTTTT.